This T cell receptor (beta chain) was profiled in a study of blood T cell repertoires in COVID-19. The overall study: Researchers got acute and convalescent COVID-19 samples from the United States, Italy and Spain. The analysed material was cDNA or gDNA that came from T cells, B-cell-depleted T cells, or PBMCs.

Per the study methods: From reference gene primer amplification, estimates of nucleated cell counts were derived. Assay: immunoSEQ multiplex PCR; the TCRdb copy retains only in-frame clones and omits some. V, J and clone size derive from that table, while D and trimming were established from the DNA sequence. Counted here are hundreds of thousands of clones, 82% occurring once; the ten biggest clones make up under 15%. The CDR3 totals 13 residues. Trimming took 4 bases from V and 4 from J, leaving 10 bases between them. Germline V gene lookup returns CDR1 SEHNR and CDR2 FQNEAQ (reference sequence). The chain recombines TRBV7-9 with TRBJ1-1; D is possibly TRBD1 (6 bases). This clonotype originated in a woman aged 55 to 70 with active or convalescent COVID-19. The specimen was peripheral blood. The CDR3 region is CASSYGQPTEAFF. The CDR3 bases are TGTGCCAGCAGCTACGGACAGCCCACTGAAGCTTTCTTT.